The rows below give T cell receptor beta chains drawn from one sample of a study of blood T cell repertoires in COVID-19. Data came from immunoSEQ multiplex PCR; TCRdb stores just in-frame clones and leaves some out. The sample includes 100,000 to 150,000 clones, roughly 88% seen only once; the top ten take about a tenth. The source material was peripheral blood. These receptors were collected from a man aged 50 to 60 with acute or convalescent COVID-19. The CDR3 runs from the conserved cysteine through the conserved F or W. Each record gives: CDR3 DNA, CDR3 protein, J gene, clone size, V gene, D gene. The D gene is left open where the match is weak. Size is stated for part of the rows, as once, few or many counts, or as a class when the clone is expanded.

TGTGCCAGCACCAACCCAGGGGGAGGTAACTATGGCTACACCTTC,CASTNPGGGNYGYTF,TRBJ1-2,.,TRBV28,TRBD1
TGTGCCAGCAGCAAATACATGAACACTGAAGCTTTCTTT,CASSKYMNTEAFF,TRBJ1-1,.,TRBV7-9,.
TGTGCCAGCAGTTGGGACAGTAATTATGGCTACACCTTC,CASSWDSNYGYTF,TRBJ1-2,once,TRBV6-6,TRBD1
TGCGCCAGCAGCAGCGGGGGCAATACGAATGAAAAACTGTTTTTT,CASSSGGNTNEKLFF,TRBJ1-4,.,TRBV5-1,.
TGCGCCAGCAGCCCCTCAGGCCAGGTCCTTAATGAAAAACTGTTTTTT,CASSPSGQVLNEKLFF,TRBJ1-4,.,TRBV5-1,.
TGTGCCAGCAGCGTGGGCCTTACCTCCTACAATGAGCAGTTCTTC,CASSVGLTSYNEQFF,TRBJ2-1,.,TRBV9,.
TGTGCCAGCAGCTCTCCGACAGGCTGGTCCTACGAGCAGTACTTC,CASSSPTGWSYEQYF,TRBJ2-7,.,TRBV7-9,.
TGTGCCAGCAGCCAAAGACAGAACACTGAAGCTTTCTTT,CASSQRQNTEAFF,TRBJ1-1,.,TRBV3-1/TRBV3-2,.
TGTGCCAGCAGCTTATCTAGCGGGGGGGCCCGGACCCAGTACTTC,CASSLSSGGARTQYF,TRBJ2-5,.,TRBV7-2,TRBD2
TGTGCCAGCAGCCAACGGAATGAGCAGTTCTTC,CASSQRNEQFF,TRBJ2-1,.,TRBV3-1/TRBV3-2,.
TGTGCCAGCAGCTCCCCCGGGACATGGAATTCACCCCTCCACTTT,CASSSPGTWNSPLHF,TRBJ1-6,.,TRBV5-6,.
TGTGCTAGACACCTAATTACGACAGGGGACACTGAAGCTTTCTTT,CARHLITTGDTEAFF,TRBJ1-1,.,TRBV12-5,TRBD1
TGTGCCAGCATCGGTGTGGACAGGTTCATCGGTGAAGCTTTCTTT,CASIGVDRFIGEAFF,TRBJ1-1,.,TRBV27,TRBD1
TGTGCCAGCAGCCCTGGGACTAGCCGACAAGAGACCCAGTACTTC,CASSPGTSRQETQYF,TRBJ2-5,.,TRBV7-9,TRBD2
TGTGCCAGCAGCCGTATTCGGGAAACCACTGAAGCTTTCTTT,CASSRIRETTEAFF,TRBJ1-1,.,TRBV11-2,.
TGTGCCAGCAGCTCCTCGAGCGGGGGGGCTCACAATGAGCAGTTCTTC,CASSSSSGGAHNEQFF,TRBJ2-1,.,TRBV7-3,TRBD2
TGTGCCAGCAGCGCGGGACAGGGTCGATATTCACCCCTCCACTTT,CASSAGQGRYSPLHF,TRBJ1-6,.,TRBV5-4,TRBD1
TGTGCCAGCAGCCTTTGGGGGGGCAGGGGCACCTTGAACACTGAAGCTTTCTTT,CASSLWGGRGTLNTEAFF,TRBJ1-1,.,TRBV14,.
TGTGCCCGGGACAAGGGGACACCTGGAAGCCCTGGAAACACCATATATTTT,CARDKGTPGSPGNTIYF,TRBJ1-3,.,TRBV30,.
TGTGCCAGTACCGACTCAGGACTCATGGATCAGCCCCAGCATTTT,CASTDSGLMDQPQHF,TRBJ1-5,.,TRBV19,.
TGTGCCAGCAGCCAACTCCTGGGAGGAAACTATGGCTACACCTTC,CASSQLLGGNYGYTF,TRBJ1-2,.,TRBV3-1/TRBV3-2,.
TGTGCCAGCAGCCCCTACGGCGGCACTGAAGCTTTCTTT,CASSPYGGTEAFF,TRBJ1-1,.,TRBV3-1/TRBV3-2,.
TGTGCCAGCAGCAGGGGACAGTACGAGCAGTACTTC,CASSRGQYEQYF,TRBJ2-7,.,TRBV2,TRBD1
TGTGCCAGCAGTTTTACGGACTTCTCTAACTATGGCTACACCTTC,CASSFTDFSNYGYTF,TRBJ1-2,once,TRBV28,.
TGTGCCAGTAGTATTGAGCAGGGGAATCAGCCCCAGCATTTT,CASSIEQGNQPQHF,TRBJ1-5,.,TRBV19,.
TGCGCCAGCAGCCCTTTGGGGCGGGACAGGGGCTACGAGCAGTACTTC,CASSPLGRDRGYEQYF,TRBJ2-7,.,TRBV4-1,TRBD1
TGTGCCAGCAGCTTCGACGAGGACTATGGCTACACCTTC,CASSFDEDYGYTF,TRBJ1-2,.,TRBV7-9,.
TGTGCCACCAGTGACCCGAGACAGGGAGGATACAATGAGCAGTTCTTC,CATSDPRQGGYNEQFF,TRBJ2-1,.,TRBV24-1,.